This T cell receptor (beta chain) was captured in a study of blood T cell repertoires in COVID-19. Using immunoSEQ multiplex PCR, the repertoire was profiled, and TCRdb retains in-frame clones only, with some absent. The table has 270,000 or so clones, around 89% seen once. The CDR3 has 15 residues. V lost 6 bases and J lost 3, with 16 bases in between. Germline CDR1 LNHDA, CDR2 SQIVND (reference sequence). The specimen was peripheral blood. This TCR was sampled from a man in his forties or fifties with acute or convalescent COVID-19. The chain carries TRBV19 and TRBJ2-3; D may be TRBD1 (6 bases). CDR3 sequence (DNA): TGTGCCAGTAGCCCCTCGGGCAGGGGAACAGATACGCAGTATTTT. Translated: CASSPSGRGTDTQYF. Based on the CDR3 plus reference TRBV19 and TRBJ2-3, the full variable domain is DGGITQSPKYLFRKEGQNVTLSCEQNLNHDAMYWYRQDPGQGLRLIYYSQIVNDFQKGDIAEGYSVSREKKESFPLTVTSAQKNPTAFYLCASSPSGRGTDTQYFGPGTRLTVL.